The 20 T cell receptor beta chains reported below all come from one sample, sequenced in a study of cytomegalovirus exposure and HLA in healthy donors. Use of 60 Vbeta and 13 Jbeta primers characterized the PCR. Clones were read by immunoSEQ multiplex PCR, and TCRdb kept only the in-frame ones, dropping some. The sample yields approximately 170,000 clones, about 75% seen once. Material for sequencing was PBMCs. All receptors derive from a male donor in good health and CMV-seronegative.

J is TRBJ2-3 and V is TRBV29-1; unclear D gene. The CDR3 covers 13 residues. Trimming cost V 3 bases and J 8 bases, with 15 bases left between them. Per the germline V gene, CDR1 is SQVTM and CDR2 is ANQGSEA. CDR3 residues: CSVDVPQLATQYF. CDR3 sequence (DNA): TGCAGCGTTGACGTCCCGCAGTTGGCTACGCAGTATTTT.

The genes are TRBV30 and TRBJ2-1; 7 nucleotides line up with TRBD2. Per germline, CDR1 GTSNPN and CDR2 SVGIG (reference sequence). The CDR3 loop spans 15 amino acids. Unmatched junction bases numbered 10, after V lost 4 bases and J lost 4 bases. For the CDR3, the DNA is TGTGCCTGGACCTTTCGGGGAGGGCCTTACAATGAGCAGTTCTTC. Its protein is CAWTFRGGPYNEQFF. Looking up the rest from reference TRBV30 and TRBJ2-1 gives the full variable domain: SQTIHQWPATLVQPVGSPLSLECTVEGTSNPNLYWYRQAAGRGLQLLFYSVGIGQISSEVPQNLSASRPQDRQFILSSKKLLLSDSGFYLCAWTFRGGPYNEQFFGPGTRLTVL.

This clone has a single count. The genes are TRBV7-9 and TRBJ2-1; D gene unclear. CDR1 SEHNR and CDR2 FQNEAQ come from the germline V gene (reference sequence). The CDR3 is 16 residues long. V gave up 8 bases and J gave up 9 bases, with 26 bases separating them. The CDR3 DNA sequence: TGTGCCAGCGGTATTACAGCTTCCCCAGGCGCGCCTGAGCAGTTCTTC. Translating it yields CASGITASPGAPEQFF.

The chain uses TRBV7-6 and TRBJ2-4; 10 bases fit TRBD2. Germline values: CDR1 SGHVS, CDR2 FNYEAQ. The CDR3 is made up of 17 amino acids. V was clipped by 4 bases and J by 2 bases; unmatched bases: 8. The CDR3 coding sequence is TGTGCCAGCAGCTCCCAAACTAGCGGGGAAACCAAAAACATTCAGTACTTC. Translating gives CASSSQTSGETKNIQYF.

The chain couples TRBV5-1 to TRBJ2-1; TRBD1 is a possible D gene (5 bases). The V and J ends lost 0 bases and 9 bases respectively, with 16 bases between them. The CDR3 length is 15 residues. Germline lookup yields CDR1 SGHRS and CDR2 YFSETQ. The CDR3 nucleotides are TGCGCCAGCAGCTTGGAACCTAGGGGTGGAGCTGAGCAGTTCTTC. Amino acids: CASSLEPRGGAEQFF. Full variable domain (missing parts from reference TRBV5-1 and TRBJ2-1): KAGVTQTPRYLIKTRGQQVTLSCSPISGHRSVSWYQQTPGQGLQFLFEYFSETQRNKGNFPGRFSGRQFSNSRSEMNVSTLELGDSALYLCASSLEPRGGAEQFFGPGTRLTVL.

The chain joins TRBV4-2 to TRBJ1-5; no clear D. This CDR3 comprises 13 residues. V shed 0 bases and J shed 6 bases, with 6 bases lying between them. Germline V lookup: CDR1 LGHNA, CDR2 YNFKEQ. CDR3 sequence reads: CASSQDRGQPQHF. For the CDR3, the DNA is TGTGCCAGCAGCCAAGATCGGGGTCAGCCCCAGCATTTT.

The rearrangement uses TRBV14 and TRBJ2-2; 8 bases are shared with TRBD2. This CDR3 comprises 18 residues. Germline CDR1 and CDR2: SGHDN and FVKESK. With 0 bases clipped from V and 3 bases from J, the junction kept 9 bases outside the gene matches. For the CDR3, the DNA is TGTGCCAGCAGCCAAGACCTAGCGGGCGGCCCACACACCGGGGAGCTGTTTTTT. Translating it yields CASSQDLAGGPHTGELFF.

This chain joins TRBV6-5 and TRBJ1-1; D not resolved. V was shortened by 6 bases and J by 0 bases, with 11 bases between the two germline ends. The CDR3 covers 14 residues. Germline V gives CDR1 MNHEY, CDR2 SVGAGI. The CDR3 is CASREVFMNTEAFF. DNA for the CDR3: TGTGCCAGCAGAGAGGTGTTTATGAACACTGAAGCTTTCTTT.

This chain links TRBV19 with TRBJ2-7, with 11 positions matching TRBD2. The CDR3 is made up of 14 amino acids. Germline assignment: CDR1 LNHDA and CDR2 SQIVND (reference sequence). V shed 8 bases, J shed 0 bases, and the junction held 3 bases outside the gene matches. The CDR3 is CASVAGGTSYEQYF. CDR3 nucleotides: TGTGCCAGTGTAGCGGGAGGGACCTCCTACGAGCAGTACTTC. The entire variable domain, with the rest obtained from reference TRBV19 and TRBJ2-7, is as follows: DGGITQSPKYLFRKEGQNVTLSCEQNLNHDAMYWYRQDPGQGLRLIYYSQIVNDFQKGDIAEGYSVSREKKESFPLTVTSAQKNPTAFYLCASVAGGTSYEQYFGPGTRLTVT.

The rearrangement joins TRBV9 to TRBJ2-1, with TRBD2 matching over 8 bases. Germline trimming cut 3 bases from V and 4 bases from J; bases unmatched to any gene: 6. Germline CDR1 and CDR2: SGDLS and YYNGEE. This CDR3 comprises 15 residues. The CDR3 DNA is TGTGCCAGCAGCGGTGAAACTAGCGGATACAATGAGCAGTTCTTC. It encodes CASSGETSGYNEQFF.

CDR3 nucleotide sequence: TGTGCTAGTGGGTTTGGGGCTAACACAGATACGCAGTATTTT. Protein sequence: CASGFGANTDTQYF. V usage is TRBV12-5 and J usage is TRBJ2-3, with D tentatively TRBD1 (5 bases). The CDR3 extends over 14 amino acids. CDR1 is LGHNT and CDR2 is FRNRAP in the germline V gene. Trimming shortened V by 6 bases and J by 2 bases, and 12 bases separated the two germline ends.

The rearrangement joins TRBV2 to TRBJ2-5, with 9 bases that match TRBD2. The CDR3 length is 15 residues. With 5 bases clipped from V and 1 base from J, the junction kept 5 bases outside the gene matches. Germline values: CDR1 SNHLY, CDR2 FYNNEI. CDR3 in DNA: TGTGCCAGCAGTCTCCCACTAGCGGGCCAAGAGACCCAGTACTTC. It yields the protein CASSLPLAGQETQYF.

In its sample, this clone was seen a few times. CDR3 sequence reads: CASNPQAGYYEQYF. The CDR3 DNA is TGTGCCAGCAATCCACAGGCGGGGTACTACGAGCAGTACTTC. The chain links TRBV6-5 to TRBJ2-5, with D possibly TRBD2 on 6 matching bases. The J call is doubtful: the DNA matches TRBJ2-7 better. Per germline, CDR1 MNHEY and CDR2 SVGAGI. The CDR3 has 14 amino acids.

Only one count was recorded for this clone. The CDR3 region is CASSLGQGNTEAFF. The CDR3 nucleotides read TGTGCCAGCAGCCTCGGACAGGGGAACACTGAAGCTTTCTTT. The chain uses TRBV7-2 and TRBJ1-1; 8 bases are a match to TRBD1. Losses at the gene ends were 5 bases for V and 1 base for J; bases not matched to a gene: 3. Germline lookup yields CDR1 SGHTA and CDR2 FQGNSA. The CDR3 spans 14 residues.

CDR3 loop: CASSVQGAVLYEQYF. In nucleotides, the CDR3 is TGTGCCAGCAGCGTACAGGGGGCGGTCCTCTACGAGCAGTACTTC. The rearrangement links TRBV7-2 to TRBJ2-7; 9 positions agree with TRBD1. The CDR3 is made up of 15 amino acids. In germline, CDR1 is SGHTA, CDR2 FQGNSA. Losses at the gene ends were 5 bases for V and 3 bases for J; bases not matched to a gene: 8.

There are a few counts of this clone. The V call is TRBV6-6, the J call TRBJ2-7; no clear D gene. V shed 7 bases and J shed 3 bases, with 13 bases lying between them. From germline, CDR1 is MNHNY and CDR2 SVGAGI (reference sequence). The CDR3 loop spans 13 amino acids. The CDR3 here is CASTRRADYEQYF. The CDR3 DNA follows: TGTGCCAGCACCCGGAGAGCCGACTACGAGCAGTACTTC.

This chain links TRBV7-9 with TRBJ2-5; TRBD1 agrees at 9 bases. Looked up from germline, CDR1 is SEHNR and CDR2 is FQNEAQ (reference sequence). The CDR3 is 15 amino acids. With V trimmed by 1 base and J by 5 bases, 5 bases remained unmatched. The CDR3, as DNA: TGTGCCAGCAGCTTAGGGGACAGGGTATACGAGACCCAGTACTTC. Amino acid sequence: CASSLGDRVYETQYF. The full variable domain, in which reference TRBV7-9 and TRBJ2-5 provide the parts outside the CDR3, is DTGVSQNPRHKITKRGQNVTFRCDPISEHNRLYWYRQTLGQGPEFLTYFQNEAQLEKSRLLSDRFSAERPKGSFSTLEIQRTEQGDSAMYLCASSLGDRVYETQYFGPGTRLLVL.

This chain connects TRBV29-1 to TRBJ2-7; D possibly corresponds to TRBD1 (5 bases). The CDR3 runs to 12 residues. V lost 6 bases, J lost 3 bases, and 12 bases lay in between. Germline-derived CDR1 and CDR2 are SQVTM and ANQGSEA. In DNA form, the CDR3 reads TGCAGCGTCGTGGACACGAACTACGAGCAGTACTTC. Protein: CSVVDTNYEQYF.

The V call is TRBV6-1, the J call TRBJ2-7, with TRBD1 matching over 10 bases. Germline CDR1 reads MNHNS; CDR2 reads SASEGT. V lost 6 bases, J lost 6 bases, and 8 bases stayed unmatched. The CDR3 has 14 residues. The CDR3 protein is CASSAGTGASEQYF. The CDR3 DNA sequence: TGTGCCAGCAGCGCCGGGACAGGGGCCTCCGAGCAGTACTTC.

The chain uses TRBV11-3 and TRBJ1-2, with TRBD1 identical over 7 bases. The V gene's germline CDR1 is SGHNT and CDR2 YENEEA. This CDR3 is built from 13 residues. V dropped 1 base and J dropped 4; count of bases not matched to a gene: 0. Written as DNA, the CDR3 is TGTGCCAGCAGCTTAGCAGGGGGCTATGGCTACACCTTC. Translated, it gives CASSLAGGYGYTF.